By its share, the clone carrying this T cell receptor (beta chain) is medium-sized. Its antigen is not known. Germline V gene data show CDR1 as MNHEY and CDR2 as SVGAGI. V was pared by 6 bases and J by 1 base, with 12 bases between. The CDR3 has 14 amino acids. This entry is derived from a study of liver allograft versus peripheral blood T cells. For the study at large: Comparing T cell receptor repertoires in transplanted livers with those in recipients' peripheral blood was part of the design. Overall study findings and caveats: Reportedly, the T cell receptor repertoires present inside liver allografts differed from those in peripheral blood.

TCRdb fed the reads into MiXCR, producing one record per CDR3 protein. The sample contains a few thousand distinct CDR3 sequences, less than 20% of which appear only once. The TCR comes from a human patient who had a liver transplant. The graft donor may be the source of some T cells. The rearrangement uses TRBV6-5 and TRBJ1-1; D uncertain. This CDR3 is CASRLDGTNTEAFF. The CDR3 nucleotides are TGTGCCAGCAGACTAGACGGAACGAACACTGAAGCTTTCTTT.